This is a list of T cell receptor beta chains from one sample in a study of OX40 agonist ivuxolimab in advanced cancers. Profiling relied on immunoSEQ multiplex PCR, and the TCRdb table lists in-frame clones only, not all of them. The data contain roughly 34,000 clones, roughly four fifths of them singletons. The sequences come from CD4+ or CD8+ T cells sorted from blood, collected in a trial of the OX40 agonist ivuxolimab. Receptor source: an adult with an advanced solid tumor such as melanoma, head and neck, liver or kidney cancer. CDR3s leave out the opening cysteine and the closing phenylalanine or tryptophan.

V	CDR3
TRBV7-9	ASSLVRGGAEGYT
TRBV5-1	ASSLGRFDEQY
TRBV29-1	SVKVMETQY
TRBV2	ASGLEGKLF
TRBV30	AWRSRGGEQF
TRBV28	ASRTAYEQY
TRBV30	ACPGGYGYT
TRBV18	ASSGSTDTQY
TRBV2	ASSESRDRGPGYT
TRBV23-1	ASSQSFRPQGITDTQY
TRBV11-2	ASSLVENTGELF
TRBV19	ASSTQTNTEAF
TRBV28	ATERQSNQPQH
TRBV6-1	ASSEAQFLLNYGYT
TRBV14	ANFFRKAINSPSTDTQY
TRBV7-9	ASSPRDRYEQY
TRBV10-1	ASSESALNEQF
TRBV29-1	SVEDVLEAF
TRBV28	ASSTGSYEQY
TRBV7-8	ASIDRVGDTEAF
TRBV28	ASSFHREGYGYT
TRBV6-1	ASRIQVNQPQH
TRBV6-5	AIHTNGDQAF
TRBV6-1	ASKPPKETYEQY
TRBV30	AWSVPAGRGYT
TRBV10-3	AISGYTGELF
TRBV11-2	ASSPHRPSLNEKLF
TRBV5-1	ASSHGGYAGYT
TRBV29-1	SVDGFWGYGYT
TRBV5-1	ASSLPEWEKLF
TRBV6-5	ATRGQSTDTQY
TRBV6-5	ASSYDGTELF
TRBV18	ASSPGANTEAF
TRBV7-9	ASSLATTRIGELF
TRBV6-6	ASRALAGQETQY
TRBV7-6	ASSLMGGSGANVLT
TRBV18	ASSPRLSGTGAYNEQF
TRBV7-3	ASRKQSRDEPQH
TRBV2	ASSEGAGVLKKDEQY
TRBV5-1	ASSLDPGALNEQF
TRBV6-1	ASSEDYGYT
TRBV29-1	SVQGRDYEQY
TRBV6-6	ATSRTISGANVLT
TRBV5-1	ASSWGSATRYQETQY
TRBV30	AWSVKGASYEQY
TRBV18	ASSPPTETYGYT
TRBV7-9	ASSLVGRGSTDTQY
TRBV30	AWRMNTEAF
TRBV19	ASSDGTYSGNTIY
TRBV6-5	ASRLRLEGKLF
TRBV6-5	ASHRENTEAF
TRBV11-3	ASSPEGSGHNEQF